This TCR beta chain was found in a study of PD-1 blockade in classical Hodgkin lymphoma (TCRdb year 2020). Study-level background: Nivolumab dosing was 3 mg/kg intravenously every 2 weeks, continuing until either disease progression or unacceptable toxicity. A peripheral blood immune signature of response to PD-1 blockade in classical Hodgkin lymphoma was defined using TCR beta sequencing and CyTOF. What the authors observed across the whole study: CD4+ but not CD8+ TCR diversity rose significantly by C4D1 (p=0.0027 vs p=0.16), most apparent in complete responders (p=0.02). Baseline TCR diversity was reported to be lower in newly diagnosed patients than in healthy donors, and even lower in relapsed/refractory patients. Lower diversity was seen in patients whose nivolumab began less than 1 year after ASCT, and these patients were left out of later analyses so that immune reconstitution would not confound the results. The study was limited to a single clinical trial cohort, and causes of repertoire differences, possibly disease activity or prior therapy, remained undefined. Trial patients with a complete response had baseline diversity similar to that of newly diagnosed patients, while partial responders and progressors had significantly lower diversity.

The Qiagen DNeasy kit was used to extract genomic DNA from unsorted PBMCs and from the negatively selected CD4+ and CD8+ fractions. TCR beta CDR3 regions were subjected to amplification by immunoSEQ multiplex PCR with primers that anneal to V and J segments. Amplification bias was minimized using a synthetic immune receptor repertoire, and residual bias was removed computationally after sequencing. In the paper's pipeline: Custom Python scripts were used to quantify repertoire diversity as the Shannon entropy index. Unsorted, CD4+ and CD8+ repertoires were analyzed separately, except for combined analyses in which CD4+ and CD8+ sequences were merged in silico. Clonal expansion was defined as a frequency increase of at least 2-fold after treatment compared with C1D1, and clones undetected at baseline were assigned a pseudocount of 0.5. Clones with 0 or 1 copy at C1D1 were classified as singleton clones, and clones with 2 or more copies were classified as non-singleton clones. Clones expanded in unsorted samples were assigned a CD4+, CD8+ or unknown annotation through matching of protein sequences in sorted samples from the same patient. Diversity changes from C1D1 to C4D1 were tested in paired samples using Wilcoxon tests. In TCRdb, the immuneACCESS table is reduced to in-frame sequences with V and J assigned. These tables do not hold every clone; where another copy was compared, an unresolved V gene accounts for under half, and the others remain unexplained. That table gives V, J and clone size, and the DNA gave D and trimming. The sample records some 64,000 clones, 75% to 90% of which are singletons. Of the sample, 15% is held by the ten largest clones.

The time point label on this specimen signifies: cycle 1 day 1 (C1D1), immediately before nivolumab initiation. Every trial patient had relapsed after autologous stem cell transplantation, and cohorts A, B and C differed in prior brentuximab vedotin exposure. A total of around 60 patients with relapsed/refractory classical Hodgkin lymphoma made up the trial cohort, and each patient's best overall response was complete response, partial response or progressive disease. In the multi-cohort phase II CheckMate 205 trial, trial patients received single-agent nivolumab. An independent review committee assessed best overall response using the 2007 International Working Group response criteria. Trial PBMCs were collected immediately before nivolumab initiation (C1D1) and during therapy at cycle 2 day 1 and cycle 4 day 1. Peripheral blood was collected in 8 mL Vacutainer Cell Preparation Tubes, from which PBMCs were isolated by centrifugation and then cryopreserved.

This clone was seen once. The antigen it binds to is not known. Base qualities are missing; no much larger clone stands one base away. Unmatched junction bases come to 11, with V trimmed by 6 bases and J by 9 bases. Taken from cysteine to phenylalanine, the CDR3 has 13 residues. Kept here is only the CDR3 DNA, which spans 39 bases and is read in frame from base 1. The germline V gene specifies MNHEY as CDR1 and SVGAGI as CDR2. The origin of this receptor is a human donor with classical Hodgkin lymphoma. The chain is encoded by TRBV6-5 joined to TRBJ2-7, with 7 bases in between that match TRBD2. The material sequenced was peripheral blood mononuclear cells (PBMCs), taken at baseline. The nucleotides are TGTGCCAGCAGCGTCAGCGGGGTCGCGAGGCAGTACTTC. Translated, it gives CASSVSGVARQYF.